These T cell receptor beta chains were read from a single sample in a study of persistence of HIV-infected CD4 T cells. Sequencing used immunoSEQ multiplex PCR; TCRdb keeps in-frame clones, though not all of them. The repertoire has 35,000 to 40,000 clones, about 87% of them found once; the top ten carry about 1.3%. These receptors are not linked to any known antigen. The sequences come from CD4+ T cells sorted from PBMCs after approximately 19-hour stimulation, collected from a patient who received antiretroviral therapy. These receptors all come from an adult man with HIV who was CMV-seropositive. Both conserved end residues are part of each CDR3. D genes are given only for firm matches. Rows give clone size only sometimes, using once, few, many, or a class for an expanded clone.

TRBJ1-4,TRBD1,TRBV7-2,.,TGTGCCAGCAGCTCCGACAGGGGGCGAGTTGAAAAACTGTTTTTT,CASSSDRGRVEKLFF
TRBJ2-7,TRBD1,TRBV6-5,.,TGTGCCAGCAGTCATACAGGGGGCGGGTACGAGCAGTACTTC,CASSHTGGGYEQYF
TRBJ2-1,TRBD1,TRBV14,.,TGTGCCAGCAGCCTGGGACAGGCCTACAATGAGCAGTTCTTC,CASSLGQAYNEQFF
TRBJ1-5,.,TRBV5-1,.,TGCGCCAGCAGCTTGACAGGAGAGGCGAGAAATCAGCCCCAGCATTTT,CASSLTGEARNQPQHF
TRBJ2-4,.,TRBV30,.,TGTGCCTGGGCCCAAACTTCGGGGAAAAACATTCAGTACTTC,CAWAQTSGKNIQYF
TRBJ2-7,TRBD2,TRBV11-3,few,TGTGCCAGCCAGTCGGGGGAGGGTGCGGAGCAGTACTTC,CASQSGEGAEQYF
TRBJ2-5,TRBD2,TRBV27,.,TGTGCCAGCAGTTCGACTAGCGGGGGGGACCAAGAGACCCAGTACTTC,CASSSTSGGDQETQYF
TRBJ2-1,.,TRBV24-1,.,TGTGCCACCAGTGATCGGGGGCGATCTGAGCAGTTCTTC,CATSDRGRSEQFF
TRBJ2-3,TRBD1,TRBV10-3,.,TGTGCCATCAACCCAGGGGGCGCAGGGAAAGATACGCAGTATTTT,CAINPGGAGKDTQYF
TRBJ1-6,TRBD1,TRBV5-1,.,TGCGCCAGCAGCTTACCGACAGGGAATTCACCCCTCCACTTT,CASSLPTGNSPLHF
TRBJ1-2,TRBD1,TRBV6-5,.,TGTGCCAGCAGTAACGGACAGGGGGGGACCTATGGCTACACCTTC,CASSNGQGGTYGYTF
TRBJ2-4,.,TRBV7-2,.,TGTGCCAGCAGCTTTCGGGGGTTGGGCAAAAACATTCAGTACTTC,CASSFRGLGKNIQYF
TRBJ1-1,.,TRBV6-1,.,TGTGCCAGCAGTGAAGCTTGGGGGGGCACTGAAGCTTTCTTT,CASSEAWGGTEAFF
TRBJ2-5,.,TRBV6-5,.,TGTGCCAGCAGCCCGATTCGGGCGGGGAGGGAGACCCAGTACTTC,CASSPIRAGRETQYF
TRBJ1-2,.,TRBV19,.,TGTGCCAGTAGTATAGATGGCTTCGACGGAGCTAACTATGGCTACACCTTC,CASSIDGFDGANYGYTF
TRBJ2-3,.,TRBV4-1,once,TGCGCCAGCAGCCGCGACCTTATGAGGGCCACAGATACGCAGTATTTT,CASSRDLMRATDTQYF
TRBJ2-2,.,TRBV3-1/TRBV3-2,.,TGTGCCAGCAGCCTCCTTCGGAACATGAGAACCGGGGAGCTGTTTTTT,CASSLLRNMRTGELFF
TRBJ1-1,TRBD1,TRBV6-5,.,TGTGCCAGCAGTATAGACAGGGGAGACACTGAAGCTTTCTTT,CASSIDRGDTEAFF
TRBJ2-7,.,TRBV7-8,.,TGTGCCAGCAGCCACCGGGACGGAGTGTTTACGAGCCGGGACTTC,CASSHRDGVFTSRDF
TRBJ1-3,.,TRBV19,once,TGTGCCAGTAAATCGGCCGGTGCCGGAAACACCATATATTTT,CASKSAGAGNTIYF
TRBJ2-2,TRBD2,TRBV9,.,TGTGCCAGCAGCGGCGGGAGGGCCGACACCGGGGAGCTGTTTTTT,CASSGGRADTGELFF
TRBJ2-2,.,TRBV7-2,.,TGTGCCAGCAGCTTAGAATCTATGTCGAACACCGGGGAGCTGTTTTTT,CASSLESMSNTGELFF
TRBJ1-6,.,TRBV27,.,TGTGCCAGCAGTTTAAACCCCAGGGCCTCCTATAATTCACCCCTCCACTTT,CASSLNPRASYNSPLHF
TRBJ2-5,TRBD2,TRBV3-1/TRBV3-2,.,TGTGCCAGCAGCCAAGGAGTCGGGAGGGCCGAAGAGACCCAGTACTTC,CASSQGVGRAEETQYF
TRBJ1-6,TRBD1,TRBV18,.,TGTGCCAGCTCACCGGACAGGGGCGAGACACCCCTCCACTTT,CASSPDRGETPLHF
TRBJ2-7,TRBD2,TRBV6-2/TRBV6-3,few,TGTGCCAGCAGTTACAACAGCGGGAGATTTCAGTACTTC,CASSYNSGRFQYF
TRBJ1-1,.,TRBV2,.,TGTGCCAGCACCGAAGGGGGGGAGACTGAAGCTTTCTTT,CASTEGGETEAFF
TRBJ1-1,.,TRBV6-5,.,TGTGCCAGCACCCAGGGAGGAACTACTGAAGCTTTCTTT,CASTQGGTTEAFF
TRBJ2-1,TRBD1,TRBV24-1,.,TGTGCCACCAGTGATGCGACAGGGGGCAATGAGCAGTTCTTC,CATSDATGGNEQFF
TRBJ1-1,TRBD1,TRBV3-1/TRBV3-2,once,TGTGCCAGCAGCCGTAGACAGGGGGGATTGGTGAACACTGAAGCTTTCTTT,CASSRRQGGLVNTEAFF
TRBJ2-5,TRBD2,TRBV29-1,.,TGCAGCGCCCTCGGGGGGAGCTTTCAAGAGACCCAGTACTTC,CSALGGSFQETQYF
TRBJ2-7,.,TRBV20-1,.,TGCAGTTTTGAGTCGGGTGAGCAGTACTTC,CSFESGEQYF
TRBJ2-2,TRBD2,TRBV11-3,.,TGTGCCAGCAGCTTAGGCGCGGGGGTGAACACCGGGGAGCTGTTTTTT,CASSLGAGVNTGELFF
TRBJ1-4,TRBD1,TRBV2,.,TGTGCCAGCAGTCCGGACAGGAATAATGAAAAACTGTTTTTT,CASSPDRNNEKLFF
TRBJ2-7,TRBD1,TRBV11-1,.,TGTGCCAGCAGCTTAGGCCCCGACAGGGGGCGCGAGCAGTACTTC,CASSLGPDRGREQYF
TRBJ2-7,.,TRBV7-2,.,TGTGCCAGCAGCTTAGGAGGGCGCCGAGACGAGCAGTACTTC,CASSLGGRRDEQYF
TRBJ2-1,TRBD1,TRBV7-2,.,TGTGCCAGCAGCTTAGACTTCAGGGGGAGCGTCAATGAGCAGTTCTTC,CASSLDFRGSVNEQFF
TRBJ1-2,.,TRBV27,.,TGTGCCAGCAGTTTAAACAGGGCCGGCTATGGCTACACCTTC,CASSLNRAGYGYTF
TRBJ2-2,.,TRBV4-3,.,TGCGCCAGCAGCCAAGAGTATCCCGGGGAGCTGTTTTTT,CASSQEYPGELFF
TRBJ2-7,TRBD2,TRBV29-1,once,TGCAGCGTTAGGAAGGGGAGGGGCCAGGGCTACGAGCAGTACTTC,CSVRKGRGQGYEQYF
TRBJ1-2,.,TRBV12-3/TRBV12-4,.,TGTGCCACCTTAAGGGCGGGAGACTATGGCTACACCTTC,CATLRAGDYGYTF
TRBJ2-7,.,TRBV7-2,.,TGTGCCAGCAGCGCGGGACTGGGTTACTACGAGCAGTACTTC,CASSAGLGYYEQYF
TRBJ2-7,TRBD1,TRBV5-1,.,TGCGCCAGCAGCTTGGGGGGGACAGTGGACTACGAGCAGTACTTC,CASSLGGTVDYEQYF
TRBJ1-1,TRBD1,TRBV7-2,.,TGTGCCAGCAGCTACAGGACAGGGGACACTGAAGCTTTCTTT,CASSYRTGDTEAFF
TRBJ1-6,.,TRBV10-3,.,TGTGCCATCAGTGAGTCAGGCAGTTTTGGGAGTTCACCCCTCCACTTT,CAISESGSFGSSPLHF
TRBJ2-3,.,TRBV4-3,.,TGCGCCAGCAGCCAAGATCAGGCGACAGATACGCAGTATTTT,CASSQDQATDTQYF
TRBJ2-2,.,TRBV20-1,.,TGCAGTGCTGGTGAGATGACAGGGAGGTGGACCGGGGAGCTGTTTTTT,CSAGEMTGRWTGELFF
TRBJ2-3,.,TRBV10-1,.,TGCGCCAGCAGTGAGGGACTTGGCGGGACAGATACGCAGTATTTT,CASSEGLGGTDTQYF
TRBJ2-1,.,TRBV7-9,.,TGTGCCAGCATCTGGGTAGACCGGTTGTCGGCCAATGAGCAGTTCTTC,CASIWVDRLSANEQFF
TRBJ1-2,.,TRBV18,.,TGTGCCAGCTCACCTACGGACACCAACTCAGGTTATGGCTACACCTTC,CASSPTDTNSGYGYTF
TRBJ1-3,TRBD1,TRBV7-2,.,TGTGCCAGCAGCCCCCCCGGGACAGGGGGCTCTGGAAACACCATATATTTT,CASSPPGTGGSGNTIYF
TRBJ2-7,TRBD2,TRBV9,once,TGTGCCAGCAGCTTCCGGGGGGGCGGCTCTTCTGACGAGCAGTACTTC,CASSFRGGGSSDEQYF
TRBJ1-4,.,TRBV5-6,.,TGTGCCAGCCTGGAAGTGGGAAATGAAAAACTGTTTTTT,CASLEVGNEKLFF
TRBJ1-3,.,TRBV30,.,TGTGCCTGGTCCCTTCAGGGGAGCTCTGGAAACACCATATATTTT,CAWSLQGSSGNTIYF
TRBJ1-1,.,TRBV29-1,few,TGCAGCGTTGATGCCCACGCTGGGCGAACTGAAGCTTTCTTT,CSVDAHAGRTEAFF
TRBJ2-6,TRBD2,TRBV2,.,TGTGCCAGCAGTCCTGGGGGGGGTAGAAATGGGGCCAACGTCCTGACTTTC,CASSPGGGRNGANVLTF
TRBJ2-7,.,TRBV3-1/TRBV3-2,.,TGTGCCAGCAGCCTTAAACGGGATACGTACGAGCAGTACTTC,CASSLKRDTYEQYF
TRBJ1-2,.,TRBV12-3/TRBV12-4,.,TGTGCCAGCAGCCCCCAGGGGAACTATGGCTACACCTTC,CASSPQGNYGYTF
TRBJ1-1,.,TRBV6-4,.,TGTGCCAGCAGTAGGGAGGAAGGGACTGAAGCTTTCTTT,CASSREEGTEAFF